The 27 T cell receptor beta chains listed next were all sequenced from one sample in a study of blood T cell repertoires in COVID-19. Sequenced by immunoSEQ multiplex PCR; TCRdb stores in-frame clones only, minus some. The sample has 230,000 or so clones, 80% to 90% seen once. Sequencing input: peripheral blood. The source of these receptors is a woman aged 40-49 years who had recovered from COVID-19.

The CDR3 DNA is TGTGCCAGCAGCTTATCCCCCCAGGGGATCACAGATACGCAGTATTTT. As protein: CASSLSPQGITDTQYF. The chain carries TRBV11-3 and TRBJ2-3; tentatively, D is TRBD1 (6 bases). Germline values: CDR1 SGHNT, CDR2 YENEEA. CDR3 length equals 16 residues. Trimming pared 2 bases from V and 2 bases from J, leaving 14 bases between.

The chain is built from TRBV7-9 and TRBJ2-5, with a possible D match to TRBD2 (5 bases). The V and J ends lost 1 base and 1 base respectively, with 16 bases between them. The CDR3 is made up of 17 amino acids. Germline CDR1 SEHNR, CDR2 FQNEAQ (reference sequence). Written as DNA, the CDR3 is TGTGCCAGCAGCTTAGTTCGGGGTTCTGTAGTCCAAGAGACCCAGTACTTC. Translated, it gives CASSLVRGSVVQETQYF.

V gene TRBV2 combines with J gene TRBJ1-2; the match to TRBD1 covers 7 bases. With V trimmed by 9 bases and J by 0 bases, 10 bases remained unmatched. Germline V gives CDR1 SNHLY, CDR2 FYNNEI. CDR3 length equals 15 residues. Written as DNA, the CDR3 is TGTGCCAGGGCCTCGGGACAGACTACTAACTATGGCTACACCTTC. This sequence encodes CARASGQTTNYGYTF. The full variable domain, its missing parts supplied by reference TRBV2 and TRBJ1-2, is EPEVTQTPSHQVTQMGQEVILRCVPISNHLYFYWYRQILGQKVEFLVSFYNNEISEKSEIFDDQFSVERPDGSNFTLKIRSTKLEDSAMYFCARASGQTTNYGYTFGSGTRLTVV.

The CDR3 DNA reads as TGTGCCAGTAGTATGTCGTCCGGGACTAGCGGAGACAATGAGCAGTTCTTC. Amino acid sequence: CASSMSSGTSGDNEQFF. The rearrangement uses TRBV19 and TRBJ2-1; 11 bases are a match to TRBD2. Germline V gene lookup returns CDR1 LNHDA and CDR2 SQIVND (reference sequence). V was clipped by 3 bases and J by 5 bases; unmatched bases: 9. The CDR3 extends over 17 amino acids.

The rearrangement uses TRBV3-1 (or the pseudogene TRBV3-2) and TRBJ2-5; D might be TRBD1 (5 bases). CDR3 length: 15 residues. The V end lost 0 bases, the J end lost 2 bases, and 10 bases lay between the germline ends. Germline values: CDR1 LGHDT, CDR2 YNNKEL (reference sequence). This CDR3 reads CASSQDRGRQETQYF. DNA of the CDR3: TGTGCCAGCAGCCAAGATAGGGGTCGGCAAGAGACCCAGTACTTC.

The chain couples TRBV10-1 to TRBJ2-7; 10 bases are a match to TRBD2. J lost 6 bases, V lost 4 bases, and 3 bases had no gene match. The germline gives CDR1 WNHNN, CDR2 SYGVQD (reference sequence). This CDR3 has 13 amino acids. The CDR3 sequence: CASSGASGGEQYF. As DNA, the CDR3 is TGCGCCAGCAGTGGTGCTAGCGGGGGCGAGCAGTACTTC.

The V gene is TRBV18, the J gene TRBJ1-3; no firm D call. Trimming stripped 3 bases from V and 3 bases from J, with 18 bases between. CDR1 and CDR2 from the germline V gene are KGHSH and LQKENI. The CDR3 is 17 amino acids. CDR3 nucleotide sequence: TGTGCCAGCTCACCGATCCCCGGTGCGAGAGATGGAAACACCATATATTTT. This sequence encodes CASSPIPGARDGNTIYF.

A few counts support this clone. The chain is built from TRBV7-2 and TRBJ1-4, with 10 bases lining up with TRBD1. With V trimmed by 8 bases and J by 7 bases, 4 bases remained unmatched. Germline lookup yields CDR1 SGHTA and CDR2 FQGNSA. This CDR3 spans 13 amino acids. The CDR3 coding sequence is TGTGCCAGCGGCGGACAGGGGGGTGAAAAACTGTTTTTT. It translates to CASGGQGGEKLFF.

The gene calls are TRBV20-1 and TRBJ2-7; D ambiguous. The V end lost 1 base, the J end lost 3 bases, and 4 bases lay between the germline ends. The CDR3 sequence is 11 residues long. Germline loops: CDR1 DFQATT, CDR2 SNEGSKA (reference sequence). CDR3 sequence: CSARGLYEQYF. DNA of the CDR3: TGCAGTGCTAGAGGGCTCTACGAGCAGTACTTC.

The rearrangement links TRBV5-1 to TRBJ2-6; D possibly corresponds to TRBD1 (5 bases). From germline, CDR1 is SGHRS and CDR2 YFSETQ. V was pared by 5 bases and J by 3 bases, with 12 bases between. This CDR3 is 15 amino acids long. The CDR3, as DNA: TGCGCCAGCAGGTATCAGGGATATGGGGCCAACGTCCTGACTTTC. This translates into CASRYQGYGANVLTF.

This chain links TRBV9 with TRBJ2-7; a possible D gene is TRBD1 (7 bases). The V end lost 0 bases, the J end lost 6 bases, and 19 bases lay between the germline ends. The germline CDR1 and CDR2 sequences are SGDLS and YYNGEE. The CDR3 spans 16 residues. In DNA, the CDR3 is TGTGCCAGCAGCGTAGGTCCAGGGGGGTACGGTGGCGAGCAGTACTTC. Its translation is CASSVGPGGYGGEQYF.

CDR3 sequence (DNA): TGTGCCAGCAGCCCGCCCCGGGGACTAGCGGGGAACTACCAAGAGACCCAGTACTTC. It encodes CASSPPRGLAGNYQETQYF. This chain connects TRBV9 to TRBJ2-5, with 13 nucleotides matching TRBD2. Germline loops: CDR1 SGDLS, CDR2 YYNGEE. J was trimmed by 0 bases and V by 4 bases; bases with no gene match: 12. The CDR3 is 19 amino acids.

The chain employs TRBV3-1 (or the pseudogene TRBV3-2) and TRBJ1-2, with D perhaps matching TRBD1 (5 bases). V was trimmed by 4 bases and J by 4 bases, leaving 16 bases between them. Germline lookup yields CDR1 LGHDT and CDR2 YNNKEL (reference sequence). The CDR3 length is 15 residues. CDR3 nucleotide sequence: TGTGCCAGCAGCCCAACCATGACAGAGTTCTATGGCTACACCTTC. Residues: CASSPTMTEFYGYTF.

This CDR3 is CASSPFAGGNQPQHF. CDR3 nucleotides: TGCGCCAGCAGCCCATTTGCGGGTGGGAATCAGCCCCAGCATTTT. The chain uses TRBV5-1 and TRBJ1-5; D remains ambiguous. This CDR3 is 15 amino acids long. Germline CDR1 and CDR2: SGHRS and YFSETQ. With 4 bases removed from V and 4 bases from J, the gap between germline ends came to 15 bases.

The chain joins TRBV4-2 to TRBJ1-1, with 10 bases aligning to TRBD1. The CDR3 is 18 amino acids. In germline, CDR1 is LGHNA, CDR2 YNFKEQ. Trimming cost V 0 bases and J 3 bases; bases outside gene matches: 10. CDR3 in DNA: TGTGCCAGCAGCCAAGATATAATCTTCGGGACAGGGGACACTGAAGCTTTCTTT. Its protein is CASSQDIIFGTGDTEAFF.

On this clone itself: Germline is not matched at one junction end, which may reflect a read error. The rearrangement joins TRBV7-7 to TRBJ2-5, with TRBD1 matching 7 bases. Germline assignment: CDR1 SSHAT and CDR2 FNYEAQ (reference sequence). CDR3 length equals 15 residues. CDR3 bases: TGTGCTAGCAGTTTAGATAGACAGGGTAGCGAGACCCAGTACTTC. This sequence encodes CASSLDRQGSETQYF.

This chain joins TRBV5-1 and TRBJ2-2; 7 bases agree with TRBD1. V lost 4 bases, J lost 6 bases, and 12 bases stayed unmatched. The CDR3 spans 16 residues. The germline gives CDR1 SGHRS, CDR2 YFSETQ. This CDR3 is CASSTRQGVKAGELFF. CDR3 bases: TGCGCCAGCAGCACACGACAGGGTGTGAAGGCCGGGGAGCTGTTTTTT.

The CDR3 nucleotides read TGTGCCAGCAGCCCAAGTGTAGGGGGTAACACCGGGGAGCTGTTTTTT. Its protein is CASSPSVGGNTGELFF. The chain combines TRBV11-2 with TRBJ2-2; possibly TRBD1 for D (6 bases). Germline assignment: CDR1 SGHAT and CDR2 FQNNGV. Trimming shortened V by 5 bases and J by 2 bases, and 15 bases separated the two germline ends. The CDR3 totals 16 residues. The variable domain in full, with the rest retrieved from reference TRBV11-2 and TRBJ2-2, is EAGVAQSPRYKIIEKRQSVAFWCNPISGHATLYWYQQILGQGPKLLIQFQNNGVVDDSQLPKDRFSAERLKGVDSTLKIQPAKLEDSAVYLCASSPSVGGNTGELFFGEGSRLTVL.

J is TRBJ2-3 and V is TRBV5-1; 14 positions agree with TRBD2. The germline V gene has CDR1 SGHRS and CDR2 YFSETQ. CDR3 length: 16 amino acids. V gave up 4 bases and J gave up 5 bases; unmatched junction bases: 6. DNA for the CDR3: TGCGCCAGCAGCCCCGGGACTAGCGGGGGAGGAGATACGCAGTATTTT. This encodes CASSPGTSGGGDTQYF.

The rearrangement links TRBV19 to TRBJ1-6, with D perhaps matching TRBD1 (6 bases). Trimming took off 6 bases at V and 3 bases at J, with 12 bases between the two ends. This CDR3 region has 15 residues. Germline loops: CDR1 LNHDA, CDR2 SQIVND (reference sequence). CDR3 coding DNA: TGTGCCAGTAGGGGGGCGAGCGGCTATAATTCACCCCTCCACTTT. Translation gives CASRGASGYNSPLHF.

V usage is TRBV14 and J usage is TRBJ1-2; D is undetermined. The CDR3 runs to 14 residues. Deletions cut 4 bases from V and 3 bases from J, with 12 bases between. The V gene's germline CDR1 is SGHDN and CDR2 FVKESK. Here the CDR3 DNA reads TGTGCCAGCAGCCCTGCCGGGGTTTACTATGGCTACACCTTC. It translates to CASSPAGVYYGYTF.

Note on this clone: Other DNA sequences of this sample code for an identical CDR3. V and J are TRBV6-2 or TRBV6-3 and TRBJ2-7; TRBD1 agrees at 7 bases. The CDR3 is 12 residues long. CDR1 is MNHEY, CDR2 SVGEGT, per germline. The junction had 0 bases not matched to a gene; V was cut back by 4 bases and J by 3 bases. CDR3 nucleotide sequence: TGTGCCAGCAGTTGGACAGGCTACGAGCAGTACTTC. It encodes CASSWTGYEQYF.

The chain is built from TRBV19 and TRBJ2-5; TRBD1 matches 8 bases. Germline V gene sequence: CDR1 LNHDA, CDR2 SQIVND (reference sequence). V dropped 6 bases and J dropped 5; count of bases not matched to a gene: 8. This CDR3 is built from 14 residues. The CDR3 sequence: CASSTGQGTETQYF. CDR3 nucleotides: TGTGCCAGTAGCACCGGACAGGGTACCGAGACCCAGTACTTC.

The chain combines TRBV27 with TRBJ1-4; 7 bases fit TRBD1. This CDR3 contains 14 residues. Germline lookup yields CDR1 MNHEY and CDR2 SMNVEV (reference sequence). With V trimmed by 5 bases and J by 8 bases, 8 bases remained unmatched. In DNA form, the CDR3 reads TGTGCCAGCAGTCCCGACAGGGTAGGGGAAAAACTGTTTTTT. It translates to CASSPDRVGEKLFF.

The J gene is TRBJ2-7, the V gene TRBV5-4; 7 positions agree with TRBD2. This CDR3 is built from 14 residues. V lost 4 bases, J lost 7 bases, and 11 bases stayed unmatched. From germline, CDR1 is SGHNT and CDR2 YYREEE (reference sequence). The CDR3 reads CASSPRDGLGEQYF. The CDR3 nucleotides read TGTGCCAGCAGCCCCCGGGACGGACTAGGGGAGCAGTACTTC. Using reference TRBV5-4 and TRBJ2-7 for the parts outside the CDR3, the full variable domain is ETGVTQSPTHLIKTRGQQVTLRCSSQSGHNTVSWYQQALGQGPQFIFQYYREEENGRGNFPPRFSGLQFPNYSSELNVNALELDDSALYLCASSPRDGLGEQYFGPGTRLTVT.

J is TRBJ1-2 and V is TRBV5-1; D may be TRBD1 (5 bases). Germline V gene data show CDR1 as SGHRS and CDR2 as YFSETQ. The CDR3 runs to 14 residues. V gave up 6 bases and J gave up 0 bases, with 12 bases separating them. The CDR3 spells CASNSGQTNYGYTF. DNA of the CDR3: TGCGCCAGCAACTCCGGACAAACTAACTATGGCTACACCTTC.

There are a few counts of this clone. This chain links TRBV5-1 with TRBJ1-2; 7 bases map to TRBD1. CDR1 is SGHRS, CDR2 YFSETQ, per germline. CDR3 length: 17 residues. With 4 bases clipped from V and 4 bases from J, the junction kept 16 bases outside the gene matches. DNA for the CDR3: TGCGCCAGCAGCACGGGGGATACCAGGGGGTCAGGCTATGGCTACACCTTC. It encodes CASSTGDTRGSGYGYTF.